The rows below give T cell receptor beta chains drawn from one sample of a study of T cell repertoires in ileal Crohn's disease. Profiled with immunoSEQ multiplex PCR; TCRdb holds only in-frame clones, not every one. The data contain more than 11,000 clones, around 70% of them seen just once; the ten biggest clones take up under 7%. Source material: ileal tissue. These TCRs come from an adult with Crohn's disease. CDR3s include the opening cysteine and the closing phenylalanine or tryptophan. D genes are given only for firm matches. Some rows mark clone size as missing; the rest say once, few, many or name a class of expanded clone.

v_gene: TRBV10-3; abundance: few; j_gene: TRBJ2-7; d_gene: TRBD2; CDR3aa: CAISESRGGGGYEQYF; CDR3nt: TGTGCCATCAGTGAGTCTAGAGGCGGGGGGGGCTACGAGCAGTACTTC
v_gene: TRBV30; abundance: -; j_gene: TRBJ2-7; d_gene: -; CDR3aa: CAWSFFGFYEQYF; CDR3nt: TGTGCCTGGAGTTTTTTCGGTTTCTACGAGCAGTACTTC
v_gene: TRBV11-3; abundance: -; j_gene: TRBJ2-7; d_gene: -; CDR3aa: CASSSVDRGEQYF; CDR3nt: TGTGCCAGCAGCTCAGTTGACAGAGGCGAGCAGTACTTC
v_gene: TRBV29-1; abundance: -; j_gene: TRBJ2-7; d_gene: TRBD1; CDR3aa: CSISGTGGYEQYF; CDR3nt: TGCAGTATTTCGGGGACAGGGGGCTACGAGCAGTACTTC
v_gene: TRBV27; abundance: -; j_gene: TRBJ1-2; d_gene: -; CDR3aa: CASSRAVLNYGYTF; CDR3nt: TGTGCCAGCAGTCGGGCAGTCCTCAACTATGGCTACACCTTC
v_gene: TRBV11-1; abundance: -; j_gene: TRBJ2-4; d_gene: TRBD1; CDR3aa: CASSPTGVNIQYF; CDR3nt: TGTGCCAGCAGCCCCACAGGGGTGAACATTCAGTACTTC
v_gene: TRBV4-1; abundance: once; j_gene: TRBJ2-5; d_gene: TRBD2; CDR3aa: CASSQEASGGPQATQYF; CDR3nt: TGCGCCAGCAGCCAAGAGGCTAGCGGGGGGCCACAGGCGACCCAGTACTTC
v_gene: TRBV7-9; abundance: -; j_gene: TRBJ1-2; d_gene: -; CDR3aa: CASSSVIYGYTF; CDR3nt: TGTGCCAGCAGCTCGGTGATCTATGGCTACACCTTC
v_gene: TRBV6-1; abundance: -; j_gene: TRBJ1-5; d_gene: -; CDR3aa: CASRNQPSNQPQHF; CDR3nt: TGTGCCAGCCGAAACCAACCTAGCAATCAGCCCCAGCATTTT
v_gene: TRBV2; abundance: few; j_gene: TRBJ1-1; d_gene: -; CDR3aa: CASSEYWGNTEAFF; CDR3nt: TGTGCCAGCAGTGAATACTGGGGGAACACTGAAGCTTTCTTT
v_gene: TRBV21-1; abundance: -; j_gene: TRBJ1-5; d_gene: -; CDR3aa: CASSSQGSQPQHF; CDR3nt: TGTGCCAGCAGCTCCCAGGGAAGTCAGCCCCAGCATTTT
v_gene: TRBV18; abundance: -; j_gene: TRBJ1-1; d_gene: -; CDR3aa: CASSPRGGITEAFF; CDR3nt: TGTGCCAGCTCACCAAGAGGGGGGATCACTGAAGCTTTCTTT
v_gene: TRBV9; abundance: -; j_gene: TRBJ1-1; d_gene: -; CDR3aa: CASSDNQGRNTEAFF; CDR3nt: TGTGCCAGCAGCGATAATCAGGGGAGGAATACTGAAGCTTTCTTT
v_gene: TRBV29-1; abundance: -; j_gene: TRBJ1-1; d_gene: -; CDR3aa: CSVAELNTEAFF; CDR3nt: TGCAGCGTTGCGGAATTGAACACTGAAGCTTTCTTT
v_gene: TRBV6-5; abundance: -; j_gene: TRBJ1-1; d_gene: -; CDR3aa: CASSLAQGTEAFF; CDR3nt: TGTGCCAGCAGCCTCGCCCAGGGCACTGAAGCTTTCTTT
v_gene: TRBV12-5; abundance: -; j_gene: TRBJ2-7; d_gene: -; CDR3aa: CASGLREQYF; CDR3nt: TGTGCTAGTGGTTTGCGAGAGCAGTACTTC
v_gene: TRBV7-3; abundance: once; j_gene: TRBJ1-1; d_gene: -; CDR3aa: CASSLTPNTEAFF; CDR3nt: TGTGCCAGCAGCTTAACTCCTAACACTGAAGCTTTCTTT
v_gene: TRBV28; abundance: -; j_gene: TRBJ2-3; d_gene: -; CDR3aa: CASSLREGISTDTQYF; CDR3nt: TGTGCCAGCAGTCTTCGCGAAGGGATAAGCACAGATACGCAGTATTTT
v_gene: TRBV7-2; abundance: once; j_gene: TRBJ2-2; d_gene: TRBD1; CDR3aa: CASSLPITGGPSTGELFF; CDR3nt: TGTGCCAGCAGCCTTCCTATTACAGGGGGCCCTAGCACCGGGGAGCTGTTTTTT
v_gene: TRBV11-3; abundance: -; j_gene: TRBJ2-7; d_gene: -; CDR3aa: CASSLQGYEQYF; CDR3nt: TGTGCCAGCAGCCTACAGGGATACGAGCAGTACTTC
v_gene: TRBV7-2; abundance: -; j_gene: TRBJ1-3; d_gene: -; CDR3aa: CASSLDHVGFGNTIYF; CDR3nt: TGTGCCAGCAGCTTAGATCATGTAGGGTTTGGAAACACCATATATTTT
v_gene: TRBV19; abundance: -; j_gene: TRBJ2-7; d_gene: TRBD1; CDR3aa: CASSEGQGYEQYF; CDR3nt: TGTGCCAGTAGCGAGGGACAGGGCTACGAGCAGTACTTC
v_gene: TRBV11-3; abundance: -; j_gene: TRBJ2-2; d_gene: -; CDR3aa: CASSLDRGDTGELFF; CDR3nt: TGTGCCAGCAGCTTAGATCGGGGTGACACCGGGGAGCTGTTTTTT